The rows below give T cell receptor beta chains drawn from one sample of a study of long-term antiretroviral therapy in people with HIV. The method was immunoSEQ multiplex PCR; TCRdb's version includes in-frame clones alone and lacks a portion of them. The sample yields 25,000 to 30,000 clones, around 90% seen once. The sequencing here drew on unsorted PBMCs, taken 1.8 years after starting antiretroviral therapy. All receptors come from a woman between 18 and 30 years old with HIV. CDR3s leave out the opening cysteine and the closing phenylalanine or tryptophan.

TRBJ2-5	TRBV7-2	ASSQIGQDLQETQY
TRBJ2-3	TRBV5-1	ASSLEQLGTDTQY
TRBJ2-1	TRBV19	ASTSFGGRDYNEQF
TRBJ2-3	TRBV28	ASSSLGLAGGPISTDTQY
TRBJ1-1	TRBV5-6	ASSLGLLGNTEAF
TRBJ2-2	TRBV19	ASSRTSGSFGF
TRBJ2-6	TRBV7-9	ASSKPGANVLT
TRBJ1-2	TRBV28	ASSRRLHRGLSNYGYT
TRBJ2-1	TRBV7-9	ATRDRWEREENEQF
TRBJ2-5	TRBV4-3	ASSPGTGQGIQETQY
TRBJ2-7	TRBV5-6	ASSSTVSYEQY
TRBJ1-2	TRBV27	ASSVSGSYGYT
TRBJ2-7	TRBV27	ASSLSWQGDEQY
TRBJ2-7	TRBV29-1	SADQGDHSYEQY
TRBJ2-7	TRBV6-6	ASSYGQSSYEQY
TRBJ1-2	TRBV28	ASSLSTGLGNYGYT
TRBJ2-1	TRBV25-1	ASSEVSAYNEQF
TRBJ1-1	TRBV18	ASSPPVGNTEAF
TRBJ1-3	TRBV5-1	ASSEATGRYSGNTIY
TRBJ2-7	TRBV9	ASSPRQVPYEQY
TRBJ2-5	TRBV11-1	ASSRRNGRHQETQY
TRBJ2-7	TRBV5-1	ASSLGENYEQY
TRBJ2-7	TRBV28	ASSPAPNPYEQY
TRBJ2-6	TRBV7-9	ASSLAGANVLT
TRBJ2-3	TRBV7-3	ASSLRGGTSGTDTQY
TRBJ1-1	TRBV11-2	ASRGIGRTEAF
TRBJ1-5	TRBV2	ASRKGTGRNQPQH
TRBJ2-1	TRBV19	ASSPPLGIVGEQF
TRBJ2-7	TRBV19	ASSTQGYEQY
TRBJ2-3	TRBV5-1	ASSLGTDLHSTDTQY
TRBJ2-5	TRBV2	ASSEFATSGSGETQY
TRBJ2-2	TRBV25-1	ASSEEVGELF
TRBJ1-2	TRBV28	ASTERTDGYT
TRBJ1-5	TRBV19	ASKYEGRQNQPQH
TRBJ1-2	TRBV2	ASSPGTSYT
TRBJ2-7	TRBV27	ASSPSGSLYEQY
TRBJ2-7	TRBV6-5	ASSPGTGVYEQY
TRBJ2-7	TRBV23-1	ASSPQREVHEQY
TRBJ1-6	TRBV4-3	ASSQGASNSPLH
TRBJ2-7	TRBV5-4	ASSGNRDVYEQY
TRBJ2-7	TRBV7-8	ASSLGLSYEQY
TRBJ2-2	TRBV4-1	ASSLGQLLTGELF